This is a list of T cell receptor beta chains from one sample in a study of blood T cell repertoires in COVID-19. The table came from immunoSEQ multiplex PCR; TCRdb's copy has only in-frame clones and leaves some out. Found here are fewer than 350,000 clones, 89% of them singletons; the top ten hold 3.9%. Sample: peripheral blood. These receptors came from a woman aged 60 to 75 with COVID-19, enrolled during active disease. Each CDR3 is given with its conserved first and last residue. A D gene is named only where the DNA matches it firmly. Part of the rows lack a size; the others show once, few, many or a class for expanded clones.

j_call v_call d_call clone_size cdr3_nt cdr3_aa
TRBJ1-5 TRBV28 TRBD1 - TGTGCCAGCAGTCATTCAGGGGGCGGGAATCAGGGCAATCAGCCCCAGCATTTT CASSHSGGGNQGNQPQHF
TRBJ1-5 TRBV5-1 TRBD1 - TGCGCCAGCAGCCCAGGGACAGGTAATAGCAATCAGCCCCAGCATTTT CASSPGTGNSNQPQHF
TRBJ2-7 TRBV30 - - TGTGCCTGGAGCTACGATTCGTTCTACGAGCAGTACTTC CAWSYDSFYEQYF
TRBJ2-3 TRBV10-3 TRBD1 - TGTGCCATCAGTGAGTCCGGGACAGGGAATTATGGGTACTCAGATACGCAGTATTTT CAISESGTGNYGYSDTQYF
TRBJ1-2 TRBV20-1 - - TGCAGTGCTGGGGAGCGATACACCTTC CSAGERYTF
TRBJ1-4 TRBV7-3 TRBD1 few TGTGCCAGCAGCTTATACGGCGGACAGGGCACTAATGAAAAACTGTTTTTT CASSLYGGQGTNEKLFF
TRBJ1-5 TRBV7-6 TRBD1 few TGTGCCAGCAGCTCGGGCCAGGGACAGGGGTTCGATCAGCCCCAGCATTTT CASSSGQGQGFDQPQHF
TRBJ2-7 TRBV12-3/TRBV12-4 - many TGTGCCAGCAGTTTAAGACAGTTCTACGAGCAGTACTTC CASSLRQFYEQYF
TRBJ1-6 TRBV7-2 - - TGTGCCAGCAGCCAAAGACAGGTAGCACCCCTCCACTTT CASSQRQVAPLHF
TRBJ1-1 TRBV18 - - TGTGCCAGCTCACCTCCGGGAGCCGAGACTGAAGCTTTCTTT CASSPPGAETEAFF
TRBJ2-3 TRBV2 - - TGTGCCAGCCTCACGGATCGGGGAAGGGCAGATACGCAGTATTTT CASLTDRGRADTQYF
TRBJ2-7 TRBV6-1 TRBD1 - TGTGCCAGCAGTGACAGGACAGGCGGCTCCTACGAGCAGTACTTC CASSDRTGGSYEQYF
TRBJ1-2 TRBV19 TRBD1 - TGTGCCAGTATGGACGGACAGGGGGGATACTATGGCTACACCTTC CASMDGQGGYYGYTF
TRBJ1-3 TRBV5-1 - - TGCGCCAGCAGATTGGACTCCAACTCTGGAAACACCATATATTTT CASRLDSNSGNTIYF
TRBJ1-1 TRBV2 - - TGTGCCAGCAGGTCAGAGGGGAACACTGAAGCTTTCTTT CASRSEGNTEAFF
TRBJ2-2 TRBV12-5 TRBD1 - TGTGCTAGTGGTTTAGGGGACAGGGGTGTAACCGGGGAGCTGTTTTTT CASGLGDRGVTGELFF
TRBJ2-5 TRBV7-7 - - TGTGCTAGCAGCTTGAACAGCCAAGAGACCCAGTACTTC CASSLNSQETQYF
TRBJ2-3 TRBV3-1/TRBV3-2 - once TGTGCCAGCAGCCAAGATCTACCCCGGTCGCAGTATTTT CASSQDLPRSQYF
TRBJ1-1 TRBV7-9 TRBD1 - TGTGCCAGCAGACGGACGACCAGGGGGCAGGGCACTGAAGCTTTCTTT CASRRTTRGQGTEAFF
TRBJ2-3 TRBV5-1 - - TGCGCCAGCAGCCCCGGACTCGGAAGCACAGATACGCAGTATTTT CASSPGLGSTDTQYF
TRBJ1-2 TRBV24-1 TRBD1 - TGTGCCACCAGTGCCCCGGACAGGGAAAACTATGGCTACACCTTC CATSAPDRENYGYTF
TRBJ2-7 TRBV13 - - TGTGCCAGCAGCTTAGCCTCAAAATGGCAGGTGAACTCCTACGAGCAGTACTTC CASSLASKWQVNSYEQYF
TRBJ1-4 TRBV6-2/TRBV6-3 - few TGTGCCAGCAGTGTCGGGGGGACTAATGAAAAACTGTTTTTT CASSVGGTNEKLFF
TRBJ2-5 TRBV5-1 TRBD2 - TGCGCCAGCAGCTTGAAACTAGCGCAAGAGACCCAGTACTTC CASSLKLAQETQYF
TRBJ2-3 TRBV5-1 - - TGCGCCAGCAGCTTGAACAGGGAGGGACTGGATACGCAGTATTTT CASSLNREGLDTQYF
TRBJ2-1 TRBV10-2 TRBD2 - TGCGCCAGCTTCTTAACTAGCGGGAGCTCCTACAATGAGCAGTTCTTC CASFLTSGSSYNEQFF
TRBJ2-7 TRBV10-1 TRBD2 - TGCGCCAGCAGTGACCTGACTAGCGGGGGAGACCTAGACGAGCAGTACTTC CASSDLTSGGDLDEQYF
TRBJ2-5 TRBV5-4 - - TGTGCCAGCAGAGTGGGGACTGAAGAGACCCAGTACTTC CASRVGTEETQYF
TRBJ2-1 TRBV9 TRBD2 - TGTGCCAGCAGCGTCGCGGGGGGCTCCTACAATGAGCAGTTCTTC CASSVAGGSYNEQFF
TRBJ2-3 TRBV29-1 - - TGCAGCGTTGCCCGGGGATCAGCTACTACCACAGATACGCAGTATTTT CSVARGSATTTDTQYF
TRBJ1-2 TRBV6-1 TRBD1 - TGTGCCAGCAGTGAACCGTACAGGGGGCAACGTGGCTACACCTTC CASSEPYRGQRGYTF
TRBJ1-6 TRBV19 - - TGTGCCAGTAGTATAGGGAGGGATTCACCCCTCCACTTT CASSIGRDSPLHF
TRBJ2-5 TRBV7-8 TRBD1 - TGTGCCAGCAGCCGGGACAGGGGAGGGGAGACCCAGTACTTC CASSRDRGGETQYF
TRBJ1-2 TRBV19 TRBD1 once TGTGCCAGTAGTAGACCCGGGACAGGGGCTAACTATGGCTACACCTTC CASSRPGTGANYGYTF
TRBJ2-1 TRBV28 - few TGTGCCAGCGGGGGGGCCCGTTCCTACAATGAGCAGTTCTTC CASGGARSYNEQFF
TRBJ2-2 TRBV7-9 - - TGTGCCAGCAGCTTTCAGGGGCAGTCCGGGGAGCTGTTTTTT CASSFQGQSGELFF
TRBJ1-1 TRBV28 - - TGTGCCAGCAGTCCTCCGATCCAGGGAAGTCGGAACACTGAAGCTTTCTTT CASSPPIQGSRNTEAFF
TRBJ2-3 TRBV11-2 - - TGTGCCAGCAGCCCCAGACCGGCTAGCTCTACAGATACGCAGTATTTT CASSPRPASSTDTQYF
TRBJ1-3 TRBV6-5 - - TGTGCCAGCAGCTCCGGGGTTTACTCTGGAAACACCATATATTTT CASSSGVYSGNTIYF
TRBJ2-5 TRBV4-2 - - TGTGCCAGCAGCCAAGATAGTGAACCACCTCAAGAGACCCAGTACTTC CASSQDSEPPQETQYF
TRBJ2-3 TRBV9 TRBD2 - TGTGCCAGCAGCCCTAGACTAGCGGGGCGAACAGATACGCAGTATTTT CASSPRLAGRTDTQYF
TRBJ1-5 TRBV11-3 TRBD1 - TGTGCCAGCAGCTTAGGCACAGGGGGCGGGGATGGCAATCAGCCCCAGCATTTT CASSLGTGGGDGNQPQHF
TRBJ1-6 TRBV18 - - TGTGCCAGCTCAAAGGGCGGGACTTATAATTCACCCCTCCACTTT CASSKGGTYNSPLHF
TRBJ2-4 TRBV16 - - TGTGCCAGCAGCAAATGGGCGGGCCTAGCCAAAAACATTCAGTACTTC CASSKWAGLAKNIQYF
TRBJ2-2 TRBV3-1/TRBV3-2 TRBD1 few TGTGCCAGCAGCCAAGAAATGAGGACAGGGAAGAACACCGGGGAGCTGTTTTTT CASSQEMRTGKNTGELFF
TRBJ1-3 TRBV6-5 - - TGTGCCAGCAGGCGGGCCGAGGGAGGGCGAAACACCATATATTTT CASRRAEGGRNTIYF
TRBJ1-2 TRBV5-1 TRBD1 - TGCGCCAGCAGTTCTACAGGGGGCTATGGCTACACCTTC CASSSTGGYGYTF
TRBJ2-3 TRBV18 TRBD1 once TGTGCCAGCTCACCACGTTTGGGACAGGGGTTCACAGATACGCAGTATTTT CASSPRLGQGFTDTQYF
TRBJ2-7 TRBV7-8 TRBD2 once TGTGCCAGCAGCTTCTCTAGCGGGGGGGCCCCCGACGAGCAGTACTTC CASSFSSGGAPDEQYF
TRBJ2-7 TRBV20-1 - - TGCAGTGCCGGTAACAGGGACGAGCAGTACTTC CSAGNRDEQYF
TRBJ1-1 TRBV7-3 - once TGTGCCAGCAGCCTAGGACAGCTTGAAGCTTTCTTT CASSLGQLEAFF
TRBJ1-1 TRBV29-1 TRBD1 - TGCAGCGACCTCGGGACAGGGAACACTGAAGCTTTCTTT CSDLGTGNTEAFF
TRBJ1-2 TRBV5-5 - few TGTGCCAGCAGCCCCGCCTCCGGACAGTACTATGGCTACACCTTC CASSPASGQYYGYTF
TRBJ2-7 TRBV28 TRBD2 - TGTGCCAGCAGCAGTATTAGCGGGGCTACCTACGAGCAGTACTTC CASSSISGATYEQYF